Each of the 18 T cell receptor beta chains below was sequenced from the same sample in a study of cytomegalovirus exposure and HLA in healthy donors. Researchers ran the PCR with 60 Vbeta and 13 Jbeta primers. Sequencing was performed with immunoSEQ multiplex PCR; in TCRdb, only in-frame clones are kept and a portion is missing. This sample has about 160,000 clones, with around three quarters found just once. Sample: PBMCs. These receptor sequences come from a man aged 35-49 years in good health and CMV-seropositive.

The rearrangement joins TRBV11-2 to TRBJ2-1, with TRBD2 as a possible D gene (7 bases). The length of the CDR3 is 13 residues. Trimming stripped 4 bases from V and 6 bases from J, with 10 bases between. CDR1 and CDR2 from the germline V gene are SGHAT and FQNNGV. This chain's CDR3 is CASSWGGSNEQFF. The CDR3 DNA reads as TGTGCCAGCAGCTGGGGGGGCTCCAATGAGCAGTTCTTC.

V and J are TRBV19 and TRBJ2-5; 7 bases are shared with TRBD1. The V gene's germline CDR1 is LNHDA and CDR2 SQIVND (reference sequence). This CDR3 is 13 amino acids long. Unmatched junction bases numbered 7, after V lost 5 bases and J lost 7 bases. The DNA of the CDR3 is TGTGCCAGTAGTTACGGACAGGTTTGGACCCAGTACTTC. Amino acid sequence: CASSYGQVWTQYF.

This clone was counted only a few times. The chain employs TRBV2 and TRBJ1-1; D not certain. V was cut by 1 base and J by 3 bases, with 21 bases left in between. The CDR3 spans 18 residues. Germline-derived CDR1 and CDR2 are SNHLY and FYNNEI. The CDR3 bases are TGTGCCAGCAGTGAAGGGAACCCCCGGGGAATAGGAGACACTGAAGCTTTCTTT. It translates to CASSEGNPRGIGDTEAFF.

The chain couples TRBV7-8 to TRBJ1-5, with 7 bases aligning to TRBD1. J was trimmed by 6 bases and V by 0 bases; bases with no gene match: 5. Germline V gene data show CDR1 as SGHVS and CDR2 as FQNEAQ. This CDR3 spans 15 amino acids. The CDR3 DNA is TGTGCCAGCAGCTTAGCGTTGCAGGGGGGTCAGCCCCAGCATTTT. Translation: CASSLALQGGQPQHF.

The V call is TRBV10-3, the J call TRBJ1-1; D call uncertain. This CDR3 region has 12 residues. The V and J ends lost 5 bases and 1 base respectively, with 5 bases between them. Germline CDR1 reads ENHRY; CDR2 reads SYGVKD. The CDR3 is CAISPQNTEAFF. CDR3 nucleotide sequence: TGTGCCATCAGTCCACAGAACACTGAAGCTTTCTTT.

V usage is TRBV4-1 and J usage is TRBJ2-7; D not certain. This CDR3 region has 12 residues. Trimming shortened V by 0 bases and J by 6 bases, and 6 bases separated the two germline ends. Per germline, CDR1 MGHRA and CDR2 YSYEKL. The CDR3 nucleotides read TGCGCCAGCAGCCAAGACGAGGCCGAGCAGTACTTC. Amino acids: CASSQDEAEQYF.

This clone showed up just a few times. The V gene is TRBV18, the J gene TRBJ2-7; the match to TRBD1 covers 7 bases. This CDR3 comprises 12 residues. Germline CDR1 and CDR2: KGHSH and LQKENI. V dropped 6 bases and J dropped 6; count of bases not matched to a gene: 5. CDR3: CASSTGQSEQYF. The CDR3 DNA is TGTGCCAGCTCCACGGGACAGTCCGAGCAGTACTTC.

This clone was observed once. V usage is TRBV21-1 and J usage is TRBJ2-2; the listed D gene, TRBD2, was not tested against the DNA. TRBV21-1 is marked as a pseudogene. This CDR3 spans 15 amino acids. This CDR3 is CASRHGGSNTGELFF. The CDR3 DNA reads as TGTGCCAGCAGGCACGGGGGGTCGAACACCGGGGAGCTGTTTTTT.

This clone appeared a few times. The gene calls are TRBV7-9 and TRBJ1-2, with 7 bases aligning to TRBD1. CDR3 length equals 16 residues. Trimming removed 5 bases from V and 6 bases from J; junction bases left unmatched: 15. Per germline, CDR1 SEHNR and CDR2 FQNEAQ (reference sequence). CDR3 bases: TGTGCCAGCAGCCCAAAGACAGGGTATGATCGAGATGGCTACACCTTC. Its protein product is CASSPKTGYDRDGYTF.

The rearrangement links TRBV6-1 to TRBJ1-2; D call uncertain. This CDR3 comprises 12 residues. The germline V and J ends were trimmed by 6 bases and 8 bases, with 13 bases remaining between them. Germline CDR1 MNHNS, CDR2 SASEGT. CDR3 nucleotides: TGTGCCAGCAGGGAAACTTCTATGGGCTACACCTTC. Protein: CASRETSMGYTF.

This chain links TRBV19 with TRBJ1-2; no clear D gene. V was pared by 1 base and J by 2 bases, with 8 bases between. The CDR3 extends over 14 amino acids. The germline CDR1 and CDR2 sequences are LNHDA and SQIVND (reference sequence). The CDR3 DNA sequence: TGTGCCAGTAGTATAGGGCGAGGAAACTATGGCTACACCTTC. Its protein is CASSIGRGNYGYTF.

This chain joins TRBV5-6 and TRBJ2-5; D might be TRBD2 (7 bases). The CDR3 covers 16 residues. Looked up from germline, CDR1 is SGHDT and CDR2 is YYEEEE. Between the trimmed V and J ends, which lost 4 bases and 5 bases, there was a span of 21 bases. The CDR3 coding sequence is TGTGCCAGCAGCCCTCAACAATTAGGGGGAGGGGAGACCCAGTACTTC. Protein sequence: CASSPQQLGGGETQYF. Filled out from reference TRBV5-6 and TRBJ2-5, the complete variable domain reads DAGVTQSPTHLIKTRGQQVTLRCSPKSGHDTVSWYQQALGQGPQFIFQYYEEEERQRGNFPDRFSGHQFPNYSSELNVNALLLGDSALYLCASSPQQLGGGETQYFGPGTRLLVL.

The genes are TRBV4-3 and TRBJ1-2, with D perhaps matching TRBD1 (6 bases). This CDR3 has 13 amino acids. V dropped 4 bases and J dropped 4 bases, with 10 bases sitting between them. Germline lookup yields CDR1 LGHNA and CDR2 YSLEER. The CDR3 loop is CASSRPGAYGYTF. CDR3 nucleotide sequence: TGCGCCAGCAGCCGCCCAGGGGCCTATGGCTACACCTTC.

The rearrangement uses TRBV5-1 and TRBJ1-4; no definite D call. The germline V gene encodes CDR1 SGHRS and CDR2 YFSETQ. This CDR3 is built from 16 residues. Trimming removed 0 bases at V and 0 bases at J, with 9 bases between. The CDR3 loop is CASSLGEISTNEKLFF. CDR3 in DNA: TGCGCCAGCAGCTTGGGGGAGATATCAACTAATGAAAAACTGTTTTTT.

V gene TRBV5-4 combines with J gene TRBJ1-2, with a weak D call TRBD1 (5 bases). CDR1 SGHNT and CDR2 YYREEE come from the germline V gene (reference sequence). Trimming removed 0 bases at V and 4 bases at J, with 13 bases between. The CDR3 has 15 residues. The CDR3 region is CASSLGDSPIYGYTF. Here the CDR3 DNA reads TGTGCCAGCAGCTTGGGAGACAGTCCCATCTATGGCTACACCTTC.

The chain is built from TRBV19 and TRBJ2-1; 8 nucleotides agree with TRBD2. The germline gives CDR1 LNHDA, CDR2 SQIVND (reference sequence). With 5 bases clipped from V and 15 bases from J, the junction kept 9 bases outside the gene matches. The CDR3 totals 12 residues. The CDR3 sequence is CASSVTGTSLFF. The DNA of the CDR3 is TGTGCCAGTAGTGTCACCGGGACTAGTCTGTTCTTC. The full variable domain, with the rest looked up from reference TRBV19 and TRBJ2-1, is DGGITQSPKYLFRKEGQNVTLSCEQNLNHDAMYWYRQDPGQGLRLIYYSQIVNDFQKGDIAEGYSVSREKKESFPLTVTSAQKNPTAFYLCASSVTGTSLFFGPGTRLTVL.

This clone has only a few counts. The V call is TRBV27, the J call TRBJ1-2, with a possible D match to TRBD1 (6 bases). The CDR3 has 13 residues. V was pared by 5 bases and J by 8 bases, with 15 bases between. Germline CDR1 reads MNHEY; CDR2 reads SMNVEV (reference sequence). The CDR3, as DNA: TGTGCCAGCAGTACGTACAGGGAGGGCGGCTACACCTTC. It is translated as CASSTYREGGYTF.

The gene calls are TRBV11-3 and TRBJ2-1; D perhaps matches TRBD1 (6 bases). Trimming pared 5 bases from V and 5 bases from J, leaving 19 bases between. The CDR3 has 16 amino acids. Germline values: CDR1 SGHNT, CDR2 YENEEA. CDR3 protein: CASSRGRRGNHNEQFF. The CDR3, as DNA: TGTGCCAGCAGCCGCGGGCGCAGGGGAAATCACAATGAGCAGTTCTTC.